Included here is one TCR beta chain sequence, with context. Its matching antigen is unknown. Donors were healthy HIV-negative adults without recently reported acute infections or vaccinations. The CDR3 is 17 residues long. Germline V gives CDR1 SGHDT, CDR2 YYEEEE. With V trimmed by 5 bases and J by 0 bases, 11 bases remained unmatched. These data come from a study of shared clonotypes between healthy human individuals. Sorted-subset replicate PCR reactions were performed with 150 to 200 ng DNA, corresponding to about 32,000 T cell genomes. This table comes from immunoSEQ multiplex PCR, and its TCRdb copy is limited to in-frame clones, with some not included. The sample shows approximately 2,000,000 clones, less than 95% of them seen only once. Study findings and constraints: The low donor count limited represented genetic and exposure-history diversity. It was observed that approximately 5% of naive CD4 clonotypes were shared across a handful of donors.

Sequences were obtained from naive CD4+ T cells from PBMCs. Subset of the sample: CD45RA+ positively selected. The rearrangement links TRBV5-6 to TRBJ1-5; 7 nucleotides align to TRBD1. This TCR came from a man aged 18-30 years in good health. Some clones in this sample may be carry-over from other donors' samples. The CDR3, as DNA: TGTGCCAGCAGTCATAGACAGGGCAGTTATAGCAATCAGCCCCAGCATTTT. This encodes CASSHRQGSYSNQPQHF.